This entry lists 25 T cell receptor beta chains sequenced from one sample in a study of Tregs in tolerant kidney transplant recipients. Data came from immunoSEQ multiplex PCR; TCRdb stores just in-frame clones and leaves some out. The sample carries under 80,000 clones, 80% to 90% recorded once. Sequencing used Tregs from blood, obtained before the transplant. The source is a human donor who received a combined kidney and bone marrow transplant.

The gene calls are TRBV7-9 and TRBJ2-7; D perhaps matches TRBD2 (6 bases). Trimming took off 5 bases at V and 5 bases at J, with 16 bases between the two ends. This CDR3 is 14 amino acids long. Germline CDR1 is SEHNR and CDR2 is FQNEAQ (reference sequence). As DNA, the CDR3 is TGTGCCAGCAGCCCCTCCCGGACTACCCACGAGCAGTACTTC. This sequence encodes CASSPSRTTHEQYF. The entire variable domain, with the rest obtained from reference TRBV7-9 and TRBJ2-7, is as follows: DTGVSQNPRHKITKRGQNVTFRCDPISEHNRLYWYRQTLGQGPEFLTYFQNEAQLEKSRLLSDRFSAERPKGSFSTLEIQRTEQGDSAMYLCASSPSRTTHEQYFGPGTRLTVT.

The V and J genes are TRBV28 and TRBJ1-3; 7 nucleotides agree with TRBD1. The V segment lost 5 bases and the J segment 0 bases; nucleotides outside the gene matches: 4. The CDR3 spans 15 residues. Germline V CDR1 and CDR2: MDHEN, SYDVKM. The CDR3, as DNA: TGTGCCAGCAGTCCTGACAGGGTCTCTGGAAACACCATATATTTT. Translation: CASSPDRVSGNTIYF. Supplemented by reference TRBV28 and TRBJ1-3, the full variable domain reads DVKVTQSSRYLVKRTGEKVFLECVQDMDHENMFWYRQDPGLGLRLIYFSYDVKMKEKGDIPEGYSVSREKKERFSLILESASTNQTSMYLCASSPDRVSGNTIYFGEGSWLTVV.

The CDR3 region has the DNA TGTGCCAGCAGTTACTCGATCGAAGGGAACACTGAAGCTTTCTTT. Translation: CASSYSIEGNTEAFF. The chain joins TRBV6-5 to TRBJ1-1; D remains unclear. CDR1 is MNHEY and CDR2 is SVGAGI in the germline V gene. V was pared by 0 bases and J by 1 base, with 9 bases between. The CDR3 extends over 15 amino acids.

V usage is TRBV9 and J usage is TRBJ2-6, with unresolved D. The germline CDR1 and CDR2 sequences are SGDLS and YYNGEE. This CDR3 is built from 13 residues. V lost 6 bases, J lost 2 bases, and 6 bases lay in between. The CDR3 DNA follows: TGTGCCAGCACCCGCGCTGGGGCCAACGTCCTGACTTTC. Translation: CASTRAGANVLTF.

This chain uses TRBV27 with TRBJ1-1; D ambiguous. Trimming took off 7 bases at V and 1 base at J, with 10 bases between the two ends. Germline CDR1 reads MNHEY; CDR2 reads SMNVEV (reference sequence). This CDR3 has 13 amino acids. CDR3 bases: TGTGCCAGCACCGCCCGGGGGAACACTGAAGCTTTCTTT. Translating gives CASTARGNTEAFF.

This chain connects TRBV7-9 to TRBJ1-2; D is undetermined. Looked up from germline, CDR1 is SEHNR and CDR2 is FQNEAQ (reference sequence). Trimming shortened V by 1 base and J by 4 bases, and 10 bases separated the two germline ends. The CDR3 spans 14 residues. The CDR3 loop reads CASSLVSGFYGYTF. CDR3 DNA sequence: TGTGCCAGCAGCTTAGTGTCAGGCTTCTATGGCTACACCTTC. The full variable domain, rest sourced from reference TRBV7-9 and TRBJ1-2, is DTGVSQNPRHKITKRGQNVTFRCDPISEHNRLYWYRQTLGQGPEFLTYFQNEAQLEKSRLLSDRFSAERPKGSFSTLEIQRTEQGDSAMYLCASSLVSGFYGYTFGSGTRLTVV.

J is TRBJ1-5 and V is TRBV11-2; D remains unclear. V lost 1 base to trimming and J lost 2 bases, with 12 bases between them. CDR3 length equals 16 residues. Per germline, CDR1 SGHAT and CDR2 FQNNGV. For the CDR3, the DNA is TGTGCCAGCAGCTTAGGAACCGCGAGGGGCAATCAGCCCCAGCATTTT. It is translated as CASSLGTARGNQPQHF.

This rearrangement joins TRBV7-9 to TRBJ2-2; possibly TRBD2 for D (5 bases). The length of the CDR3 is 14 residues. Trimming pared 8 bases from V and 4 bases from J, leaving 14 bases between. The germline V gene has CDR1 SEHNR and CDR2 FQNEAQ (reference sequence). The CDR3 DNA is TGTGCCAGCGGAGGAAGATCTTCCACCGGGGAGCTGTTTTTT. Translated, it gives CASGGRSSTGELFF. The full variable domain, in which reference TRBV7-9 and TRBJ2-2 provide the parts outside the CDR3, is DTGVSQNPRHKITKRGQNVTFRCDPISEHNRLYWYRQTLGQGPEFLTYFQNEAQLEKSRLLSDRFSAERPKGSFSTLEIQRTEQGDSAMYLCASGGRSSTGELFFGEGSRLTVL.

The V and J genes are TRBV19 and TRBJ1-1, with TRBD1 as a possible D gene (5 bases). This CDR3 contains 15 residues. The germline V and J ends were trimmed by 4 bases and 2 bases, with 14 bases remaining between them. Looked up from germline, CDR1 is LNHDA and CDR2 is SQIVND (reference sequence). The CDR3 DNA is TGTGCCAGTAGTACGGGAACAGGTCTAAACACTGAAGCTTTCTTT. Its translation is CASSTGTGLNTEAFF.

The chain uses TRBV28 and TRBJ2-2; D uncertain. The CDR3 runs 12 residues. Per germline, CDR1 MDHEN and CDR2 SYDVKM. Trimming shortened V by 4 bases and J by 8 bases, and 8 bases separated the two germline ends. This chain's CDR3 is CASSSTRGELFF. As DNA, the CDR3 is TGTGCCAGCAGTTCGACGAGGGGGGAGCTGTTTTTT.

The CDR3 DNA sequence: TGCGCCAGCAGCTTGGGACGGAATCGGAACACCGGGGAGCTGTTTTTT. Amino acid sequence: CASSLGRNRNTGELFF. The V call is TRBV5-1, the J call TRBJ2-2; D not resolved. This CDR3 has 16 residues. CDR1 and CDR2 from the germline V gene are SGHRS and YFSETQ. Between the trimmed V and J ends, which lost 0 bases and 1 base, there was a span of 10 bases.

This clone was detected only once. The DNA is left out, because the CDR3 cannot be placed on it with certainty; the CDR3 is given as TCRdb lists it. The rearrangement links TRBV7-2 to TRBJ1-5; no check of the table's D call, TRBD1, against the DNA was made. The CDR3 contains 15 residues when both ends are counted. Germline assignment: CDR1 SGHTA and CDR2 FQGNSA. CDR3 loop: CASSFGPGGNQPQHF.

The chain is built from TRBV21-1 and TRBJ2-4; TRBD1, the table's D call, lacks a check against the DNA. TRBV21-1 is assigned pseudogene status. The CDR3 loop spans 15 amino acids. In DNA, the CDR3 is TGTGCCAGCAGCCTGACAGGGGCGGCGTTAAACATTCAGTACTTC. Translated: CASSLTGAALNIQYF.

The rearrangement joins TRBV6-5 to TRBJ1-2, with 8 nucleotides matching TRBD1. The CDR3 spans 15 residues. V lost 2 bases to trimming and J lost 2 bases; unmatched junction nucleotides: 4. The germline V gene encodes CDR1 MNHEY and CDR2 SVGAGI. CDR3 protein: CASSYQGAGNYGYTF. The DNA for the CDR3 is TGTGCCAGCAGTTACCAGGGGGCAGGGAACTATGGCTACACCTTC.

CDR3 DNA: TGTGCCAGCAGTCCTGGTCTGACGGTTGGCAATCAGCCCCAGCATTTT. Translating gives CASSPGLTVGNQPQHF. V usage is TRBV28 and J usage is TRBJ1-5; D unresolved. Germline loops: CDR1 MDHEN, CDR2 SYDVKM. CDR3 length equals 16 residues. V dropped 5 bases and J dropped 2 bases, with 16 bases sitting between them.

This chain uses TRBV29-1 with TRBJ2-5, with unresolved D. CDR1 and CDR2 from the germline V gene are SQVTM and ANQGSEA. Trimming removed 0 bases at V and 5 bases at J, with 4 bases between. The CDR3 spans 11 residues. The CDR3 region has the DNA TGCAGCGTTGAAGAGGGGGAGACCCAGTACTTC. This gives the protein CSVEEGETQYF.

The chain has TRBV5-1 and TRBJ1-1, with D possibly matching TRBD1 (6 bases). Germline lookup yields CDR1 SGHRS and CDR2 YFSETQ. CDR3 length: 15 residues. Trimming shortened V by 2 bases and J by 2 bases, and 13 bases separated the two germline ends. The CDR3 DNA reads as TGCGCCAGCAGCTTCGGGGGCACGGGAAACACTGAAGCTTTCTTT. Protein: CASSFGGTGNTEAFF.

This rearrangement joins TRBV5-1 to TRBJ2-2, with 12 bases matching TRBD2. Unmatched junction bases numbered 1, after V lost 5 bases and J lost 2 bases. CDR1 and CDR2 from the germline V gene are SGHRS and YFSETQ. The CDR3 consists of 15 residues. The CDR3 loop is CASRLAGGNTGELFF. CDR3 sequence (DNA): TGCGCCAGCAGACTAGCGGGGGGTAACACCGGGGAGCTGTTTTTT.

The CDR3 loop reads CASGEGTNTDTQYF. For the CDR3, the DNA is TGTGCCAGCGGCGAGGGAACCAACACAGATACGCAGTATTTT. The rearrangement joins TRBV28 to TRBJ2-3; a possible D gene is TRBD2 (5 bases). CDR3 length: 14 residues. Germline V gene sequence: CDR1 MDHEN, CDR2 SYDVKM. V was shortened by 8 bases and J by 2 bases, with 14 bases between the two germline ends. Looking up the rest from reference TRBV28 and TRBJ2-3 gives the full variable domain: DVKVTQSSRYLVKRTGEKVFLECVQDMDHENMFWYRQDPGLGLRLIYFSYDVKMKEKGDIPEGYSVSREKKERFSLILESASTNQTSMYLCASGEGTNTDTQYFGPGTRLTVL.

The gene calls are TRBV30 and TRBJ1-1; no definite D call. Germline V lookup: CDR1 GTSNPN, CDR2 SVGIG (reference sequence). The CDR3 consists of 15 residues. Between the trimmed V and J ends, which lost 4 bases and 6 bases, there was a span of 21 bases. In nucleotides, the CDR3 is TGTGCCTGGAACCTTCTACGGGGAGGACGGCCTGAAGCTTTCTTT. It specifies CAWNLLRGGRPEAFF. Drawing the rest from reference TRBV30 and TRBJ1-1, the complete variable domain is SQTIHQWPATLVQPVGSPLSLECTVEGTSNPNLYWYRQAAGRGLQLLFYSVGIGQISSEVPQNLSASRPQDRQFILSSKKLLLSDSGFYLCAWNLLRGGRPEAFFGQGTRLTVV.

The chain links TRBV7-9 to TRBJ2-1; TRBD2 agrees at 8 bases. Germline trimming cut 6 bases from V and 9 bases from J; bases unmatched to any gene: 4. This CDR3 region has 12 residues. Germline values: CDR1 SEHNR, CDR2 FQNEAQ (reference sequence). CDR3 residues: CASRPGGAEQFF. For the CDR3, the DNA is TGTGCCAGCAGACCCGGGGGGGCTGAGCAGTTCTTC. The whole variable domain, filled in from reference TRBV7-9 and TRBJ2-1, reads DTGVSQNPRHKITKRGQNVTFRCDPISEHNRLYWYRQTLGQGPEFLTYFQNEAQLEKSRLLSDRFSAERPKGSFSTLEIQRTEQGDSAMYLCASRPGGAEQFFGPGTRLTVL.

The chain recombines TRBV5-4 with TRBJ2-5; D possibly corresponds to TRBD1 (6 bases). V shed 0 bases and J shed 5 bases, with 23 bases lying between them. Germline CDR1 SGHNT, CDR2 YYREEE (reference sequence). This CDR3 is built from 18 residues. This CDR3 reads CASSLGPLGQSGGETQYF. For the CDR3, the DNA is TGTGCCAGCAGCTTGGGCCCCCTAGGACAGTCGGGCGGGGAGACCCAGTACTTC. The full variable domain, completed using reference TRBV5-4 and TRBJ2-5, is ETGVTQSPTHLIKTRGQQVTLRCSSQSGHNTVSWYQQALGQGPQFIFQYYREEENGRGNFPPRFSGLQFPNYSSELNVNALELDDSALYLCASSLGPLGQSGGETQYFGPGTRLLVL.

The rearrangement links TRBV28 to TRBJ1-1, with 8 bases matching TRBD1. The CDR3 is 16 residues long. Germline V lookup: CDR1 MDHEN, CDR2 SYDVKM. The J segment lost 1 base and the V segment lost 2 bases, leaving 6 bases of the junction unmatched. CDR3: CASSLSPGTGNTEAFF. CDR3 nucleotide sequence: TGTGCCAGCAGTTTAAGCCCCGGGACAGGGAACACTGAAGCTTTCTTT.

The V call is TRBV27, the J call TRBJ1-6; D remains ambiguous. The V gene lost 5 bases and the J gene lost 7 bases, with 9 bases spanning the gap. Germline V gene sequence: CDR1 MNHEY, CDR2 SMNVEV (reference sequence). The CDR3 runs 13 residues. This CDR3 is CASSPITNSPLHF. CDR3 sequence (DNA): TGTGCCAGCAGTCCCATTACCAATTCACCCCTCCACTTT.

The gene calls are TRBV12-2 and TRBJ2-7; TRBD1 was called by the table and not checked on the DNA. TRBV12-2 is reported as a pseudogene. This CDR3 is 15 amino acids long. Here the CDR3 DNA reads TGTGCAAGTCGCTTAGCGTGCCAGGCCGCCTACGAGCAGTACTTC. Encoded protein: CASRLACQAAYEQYF.